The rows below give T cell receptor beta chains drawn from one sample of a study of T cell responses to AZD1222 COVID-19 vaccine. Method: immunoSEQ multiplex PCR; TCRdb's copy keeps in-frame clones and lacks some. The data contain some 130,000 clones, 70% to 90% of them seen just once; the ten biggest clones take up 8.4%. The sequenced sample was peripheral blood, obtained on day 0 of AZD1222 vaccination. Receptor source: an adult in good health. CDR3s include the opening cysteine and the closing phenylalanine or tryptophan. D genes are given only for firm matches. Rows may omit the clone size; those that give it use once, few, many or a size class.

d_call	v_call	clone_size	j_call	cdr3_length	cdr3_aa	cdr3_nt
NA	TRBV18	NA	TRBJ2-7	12	CASSPQGDPWYF	TGTGCCAGCTCACCACAGGGGGACCCGTGGTACTTC
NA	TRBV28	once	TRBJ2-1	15	CASTGGRNSYNEQFF	TGTGCCAGCACCGGGGGGCGAAACTCCTACAATGAGCAGTTCTTC
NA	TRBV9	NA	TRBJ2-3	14	CASSLGLTTDTQYF	TGTGCCAGCAGCTTGGGACTGACCACAGATACGCAGTATTTT
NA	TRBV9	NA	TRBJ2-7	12	CASSGTSYEQYF	TGTGCCAGCAGCGGGACGTCTTACGAGCAGTACTTC
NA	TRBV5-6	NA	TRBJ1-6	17	CASSILDGHDYNSPLHF	TGTGCCAGCAGCATTTTGGATGGGCACGACTATAATTCACCCCTCCACTTT
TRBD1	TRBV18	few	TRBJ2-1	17	CASSPPGTARPYNEQFF	TGTGCCAGCTCACCACCCGGGACAGCCCGTCCCTACAATGAGCAGTTCTTC
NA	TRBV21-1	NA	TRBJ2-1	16	CASSTVAGLPYNEQFF	TGTGCCAGCAGCACGGTAGCGGGCCTTCCCTACAATGAGCAGTTCTTC
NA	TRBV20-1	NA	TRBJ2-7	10	CSAREMEQYF	TGCAGTGCTAGGGAGATGGAGCAGTACTTC
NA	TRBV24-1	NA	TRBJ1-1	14	CATSDDDPNTEAFF	TGTGCCACCAGTGATGACGACCCGAACACTGAAGCTTTCTTT
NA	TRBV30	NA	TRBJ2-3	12	CAWSFTDSPQYF	TGTGCCTGGAGTTTCACAGATTCCCCGCAGTATTTT
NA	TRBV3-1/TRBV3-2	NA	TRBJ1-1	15	CASSQARLRNTEAFF	TGTGCCAGCAGCCAAGCGCGACTGCGGAACACTGAAGCTTTCTTT
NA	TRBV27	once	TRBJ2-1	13	CASSLRRMNEQFF	TGTGCCAGCAGTTTGCGGCGGATGAATGAGCAGTTCTTC
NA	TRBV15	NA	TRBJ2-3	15	CATSSTPSSTDTQYF	TGTGCCACCAGCAGTACTCCGTCCAGCACAGATACGCAGTATTTT
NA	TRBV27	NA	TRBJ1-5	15	CASSEYGQSHRAQHF	TGTGCCAGCAGCGAGTACGGCCAGTCCCATAGGGCCCAGCATTTT
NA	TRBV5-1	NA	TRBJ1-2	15	CASSLAVGTNYGYTF	TGCGCCAGCAGCTTGGCCGTGGGGACTAACTATGGCTACACCTTC
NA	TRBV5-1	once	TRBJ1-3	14	CASSIGSSGNTIYF	TGCGCCAGCAGCATTGGGAGCTCTGGAAACACCATATATTTT
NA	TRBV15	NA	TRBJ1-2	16	CATSRDRAVGNDGYTF	TGTGCCACCAGCAGAGATAGGGCAGTCGGCAACGATGGCTACACCTTC
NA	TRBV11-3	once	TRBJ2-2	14	CASSFLGGTGELFF	TGTGCCAGCAGCTTCCTCGGTGGGACCGGGGAGCTGTTTTTT
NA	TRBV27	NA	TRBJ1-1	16	CASSLFASGANTEAFF	TGTGCCAGCAGTTTATTCGCATCCGGGGCGAACACTGAAGCTTTCTTT
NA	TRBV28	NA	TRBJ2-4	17	CASSWATMGAAKNIQYF	TGTGCCAGCAGTTGGGCGACGATGGGGGCGGCCAAAAACATTCAGTACTTC
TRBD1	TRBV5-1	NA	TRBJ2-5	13	CASSIDRAKTQYF	TGCGCCAGCAGCATTGACAGGGCGAAGACCCAGTACTTC
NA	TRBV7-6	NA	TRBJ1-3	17	CASSLGRQDFSGNTIYF	TGTGCCAGCAGCTTAGGGAGACAGGACTTCTCTGGAAACACCATATATTTT
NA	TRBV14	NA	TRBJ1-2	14	CASSQGGFRSGYTF	TGTGCCAGCAGCCAAGGGGGATTTAGGTCTGGCTACACCTTC
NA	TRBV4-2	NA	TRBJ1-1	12	CASSFSYTEAFF	TGTGCCAGCAGCTTCAGTTACACTGAAGCTTTCTTT
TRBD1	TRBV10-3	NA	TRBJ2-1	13	CAISGTGNNEQFF	TGTGCCATCAGTGGGACAGGGAACAATGAGCAGTTCTTC